A single sample gave rise to the 14 T cell receptor beta chains below, sequenced in a study of blood T cell repertoires in COVID-19. The data were produced by immunoSEQ multiplex PCR, yet TCRdb's version contains in-frame clones alone and is incomplete. The sample includes 6,500 to 8,500 clones, roughly 70% of them seen just once. The source material was peripheral blood. All receptors derive from a human donor in a cohort sampled during active COVID-19.

V and J are TRBV5-1 and TRBJ1-2; 7 bases fit TRBD1. V trimming: 4 bases; J trimming: 2 bases; junction bases outside the gene matches: 8. Germline loops: CDR1 SGHRS, CDR2 YFSETQ. The CDR3 runs 15 residues. The CDR3, as DNA: TGCGCCAGCAGCCCAGAATCGACAGGGAACTATGGCTACACCTTC. Amino acids: CASSPESTGNYGYTF. Variable domain in full (rest from reference TRBV5-1 and TRBJ1-2): KAGVTQTPRYLIKTRGQQVTLSCSPISGHRSVSWYQQTPGQGLQFLFEYFSETQRNKGNFPGRFSGRQFSNSRSEMNVSTLELGDSALYLCASSPESTGNYGYTFGSGTRLTVV.

CDR3 loop: CASSFPTGELFF. Here the CDR3 DNA reads TGTGCCAGCAGCTTCCCGACCGGGGAGCTGTTTTTT. The rearrangement links TRBV7-8 to TRBJ2-2; the D is unclear. Germline values: CDR1 SGHVS, CDR2 FQNEAQ. The CDR3 runs to 12 residues. Deletions cut 3 bases from V and 5 bases from J, with 4 bases between.

V is TRBV18 and J is TRBJ1-5, with D perhaps matching TRBD1 (5 bases). CDR3 length equals 14 residues. The germline CDR1 and CDR2 sequences are KGHSH and LQKENI. Trimming stripped 3 bases from V and 4 bases from J, with 10 bases between. DNA for the CDR3: TGTGCCAGCTCACCGGGACTGGCGAATCAGCCCCAGCATTTT. It is translated as CASSPGLANQPQHF.

V and J are TRBV7-2 and TRBJ2-7; D may be TRBD1 (6 bases). The germline V and J ends were trimmed by 4 bases and 2 bases, with 12 bases remaining between them. The CDR3 loop spans 14 amino acids. The germline gives CDR1 SGHTA, CDR2 FQGNSA. The CDR3 DNA is TGTGCCAGCAGCTCCGGGACACACGCCTACGAGCAGTACTTC. Protein: CASSSGTHAYEQYF.

This chain connects TRBV5-1 to TRBJ1-2; weak D call: TRBD1 (5 bases). CDR3 size: 13 residues. Germline loops: CDR1 SGHRS, CDR2 YFSETQ. V lost 3 bases to trimming and J lost 7 bases, with 13 bases between them. CDR3 sequence: CASSWGQGGGYTF. As DNA, the CDR3 is TGCGCCAGCAGCTGGGGCCAGGGTGGTGGCTACACCTTC.

The chain carries TRBV4-1 and TRBJ2-1; no clear D gene. This CDR3 is built from 16 residues. Germline lookup yields CDR1 MGHRA and CDR2 YSYEKL. Between the trimmed V and J ends, which lost 5 bases and 6 bases, there was a span of 20 bases. The chain's CDR3 is CASSSRPVASLNEQFF. CDR3 DNA: TGCGCCAGCAGCAGTAGGCCAGTAGCATCCCTCAATGAGCAGTTCTTC.

This chain's CDR3 is CASSQDNHLAGDNEQFF. The CDR3 DNA reads TGTGCCAGCAGCCAAGATAATCACCTAGCGGGAGACAATGAGCAGTTCTTC. This chain joins TRBV14 and TRBJ2-1; 10 bases line up with TRBD2. Germline assignment: CDR1 SGHDN and CDR2 FVKESK. The CDR3 sequence is 17 residues long. Trimming at V came to 0 bases and at J to 5 bases, leaving 7 bases not matched to a gene.

The CDR3 sequence is CSVEDRGAFF. The CDR3 nucleotides are TGCAGCGTTGAAGACAGAGGAGCTTTCTTT. The rearrangement joins TRBV29-1 to TRBJ1-1; D unresolved. The germline V gene encodes CDR1 SQVTM and CDR2 ANQGSEA. The germline V and J ends were trimmed by 0 bases and 10 bases, with 6 bases remaining between them. This CDR3 has 10 residues.

The J gene is TRBJ1-2, the V gene TRBV6-1, with 9 bases fitting TRBD1. This CDR3 region has 16 residues. The V and J ends lost 2 bases and 4 bases, in that order; junction bases with no gene match: 8. CDR1 and CDR2 (germline): MNHNS, SASEGT. Written as DNA, the CDR3 is TGTGCCAGCAGTGAACTTGGGACAGGGAGCGCCTATGGCTACACCTTC. Translated, it gives CASSELGTGSAYGYTF.

The chain is built from TRBV28 and TRBJ1-1, with TRBD1 as a possible D gene (6 bases). V lost 6 bases and J lost 5, with 16 bases in between. This CDR3 has 14 residues. In germline, CDR1 is MDHEN, CDR2 SYDVKM. CDR3 DNA sequence: TGTGCCAGCAGCCAACTACAGGGTTGGACTGAAGCTTTCTTT. It translates to CASSQLQGWTEAFF.

The CDR3 here is CASIPFHLPGGPRNEQFF. In DNA, the CDR3 is TGTGCCAGTATTCCTTTTCATTTGCCGGGAGGGCCAAGGAATGAGCAGTTCTTC. The chain employs TRBV19 and TRBJ2-1; TRBD2 aligns across 8 bases. Germline V gene sequence: CDR1 LNHDA, CDR2 SQIVND (reference sequence). The CDR3 length is 18 residues. V shed 7 bases, J shed 7 bases, and the junction held 21 bases outside the gene matches.

V usage is TRBV7-9 and J usage is TRBJ2-1; 10 nucleotides agree with TRBD2. V lost 4 bases, J lost 2 bases, and 8 bases stayed unmatched. Germline values: CDR1 SEHNR, CDR2 FQNEAQ (reference sequence). The CDR3 runs 17 residues. This chain's CDR3 is CASSSGTSAPTYNEQFF. DNA for the CDR3: TGTGCCAGCAGCTCCGGGACTAGCGCGCCCACCTACAATGAGCAGTTCTTC.

J is TRBJ2-2 and V is TRBV7-3; 8 bases are shared with TRBD1. Germline V gene lookup returns CDR1 SGHTA and CDR2 FQGTGA. V trimming: 6 bases; J trimming: 2 bases; junction bases outside the gene matches: 2. The CDR3 length is 14 residues. CDR3 sequence (DNA): TGTGCCAGCAGAGGACAGGGAAACACCGGGGAGCTGTTTTTT. Its protein product is CASRGQGNTGELFF.

The rearrangement joins TRBV6-5 to TRBJ1-5; 7 bases line up with TRBD1. Germline V gene data show CDR1 as MNHEY and CDR2 as SVGAGI. CDR3 size: 14 residues. Germline trimming cut 6 bases from V and 7 bases from J; bases unmatched to any gene: 9. The CDR3 sequence: CASRRRQGRQPQHF. The CDR3 nucleotides are TGTGCCAGCAGACGCCGACAGGGAAGACAGCCCCAGCATTTT.